This entry lists 25 T cell receptor beta chains sequenced from one sample in a study of blood T cell repertoires in COVID-19. Using immunoSEQ multiplex PCR, the repertoire was profiled, and TCRdb retains in-frame clones only, with some absent. The data show 150,000 to 180,000 clones, about 86% seen once. Sequencing was done on a sample of peripheral blood. The source of these receptors is a woman aged 55-70 years with acute or convalescent COVID-19.

This chain uses TRBV18 with TRBJ1-3; TRBD1 agrees at 9 bases. This CDR3 has 16 amino acids. Trimming at V came to 4 bases and at J to 1 base, leaving 5 bases not matched to a gene. Germline V gene data show CDR1 as KGHSH and CDR2 as LQKENI. CDR3 sequence reads: CASSLWDRDSGNTIYF. For the CDR3, the DNA is TGTGCCAGCTCACTTTGGGACAGGGATTCTGGAAACACCATATATTTT.

The V call is TRBV5-1, the J call TRBJ2-2; TRBD2 might be the D (6 bases). The V end lost 2 bases, the J end lost 7 bases, and 12 bases lay between the germline ends. CDR3 length: 14 residues. Germline V lookup: CDR1 SGHRS, CDR2 YFSETQ. The CDR3 DNA is TGCGCCAGCAGCTTAGTTGCGGGGATCGGGGAGCTGTTTTTT. This translates into CASSLVAGIGELFF.

The chain carries TRBV7-2 and TRBJ1-5; D is possibly TRBD1 (5 bases). Germline CDR1 is SGHTA and CDR2 is FQGNSA. V was clipped by 1 base and J by 1 base, with 8 bases between them. The CDR3 loop spans 15 amino acids. The CDR3 region is CASSLDGGSNQPQHF. The DNA of the CDR3 is TGTGCCAGCAGCTTAGATGGGGGGAGCAATCAGCCCCAGCATTTT.

This chain links TRBV18 with TRBJ2-7; 9 positions match TRBD1. V was pared by 3 bases and J by 4 bases, with 7 bases of the junction left unmatched. Germline lookup yields CDR1 KGHSH and CDR2 LQKENI. The CDR3 consists of 15 residues. The CDR3 spells CASSPPGTGPYEQYF. The CDR3, as DNA: TGTGCCAGCTCACCCCCCGGGACAGGGCCTTACGAGCAGTACTTC.

This clone was counted only a few times. The rearrangement uses TRBV4-1 and TRBJ1-3; D gene ambiguous. The germline gives CDR1 MGHRA, CDR2 YSYEKL. CDR3 length: 18 amino acids. The V end lost 0 bases, the J end lost 0 bases, and 15 bases lay between the germline ends. CDR3 in amino acids: CASSQDKSELSSGNTIYF. DNA of the CDR3: TGCGCCAGCAGCCAAGATAAGAGCGAATTGAGCTCTGGAAACACCATATATTTT.

This sequence joins TRBV5-5 and TRBJ2-1, with 7 bases fitting TRBD1. Per germline, CDR1 SGHKS and CDR2 YYEKEE (reference sequence). The CDR3 contains 18 residues. The junction had 16 bases not matched to a gene; V was cut back by 2 bases and J by 5 bases. The CDR3 here is CASSFRAPTGVSHNEQFF. The CDR3 DNA reads TGTGCCAGCAGCTTTCGAGCCCCAACAGGGGTGTCCCACAATGAGCAGTTCTTC. Full variable domain (remainder filled in from reference TRBV5-5 and TRBJ2-1): DAGVTQSPTHLIKTRGQQVTLRCSPISGHKSVSWYQQVLGQGPQFIFQYYEKEERGRGNFPDRFSARQFPNYSSELNVNALLLGDSALYLCASSFRAPTGVSHNEQFFGPGTRLTVL.

This chain uses TRBV4-2 with TRBJ1-2, with unresolved D. Between the trimmed V and J ends, which lost 0 bases and 8 bases, there was a span of 7 bases. This CDR3 is 12 amino acids long. Germline V gene lookup returns CDR1 LGHNA and CDR2 YNFKEQ. The CDR3 DNA reads as TGTGCCAGCAGCCAAGAACGCAGGGGCTACACCTTC. It is translated as CASSQERRGYTF.

This clone occurred once. The chain joins TRBV3-1 (or the pseudogene TRBV3-2) to TRBJ1-5; D unresolved. V gave up 0 bases and J gave up 9 bases, with 15 bases separating them. Germline assignment: CDR1 LGHDT and CDR2 YNNKEL (reference sequence). The CDR3 is 15 residues long. The CDR3 DNA sequence: TGTGCCAGCAGCCAAGATGGGCCCGGCCGTCGGCCCCAGCATTTT. This translates into CASSQDGPGRRPQHF.

V usage is TRBV2 and J usage is TRBJ1-4; 12 nucleotides line up with TRBD1. Germline lookup yields CDR1 SNHLY and CDR2 FYNNEI. The CDR3 consists of 17 residues. Germline trimming cut 2 bases from V and 7 bases from J; bases unmatched to any gene: 8. CDR3 nucleotide sequence: TGTGCCAGCAGTGAACTGGGACAGGGGGCTCGGGCTGAAAAACTGTTTTTT. This gives the protein CASSELGQGARAEKLFF.

CDR3 nucleotide sequence: TGTGCCAGCAGCGTAAGAGGCGGGGAGCTGTTTTTT. Encoded protein: CASSVRGGELFF. The chain joins TRBV9 to TRBJ2-2; D not certain. The CDR3 totals 12 residues. CDR1 SGDLS and CDR2 YYNGEE come from the germline V gene. V lost 1 base and J 7 bases, leaving 5 bases between the germline ends.

The rearrangement joins TRBV4-1 to TRBJ2-3; 8 bases fit TRBD2. From germline, CDR1 is MGHRA and CDR2 YSYEKL. This CDR3 is built from 13 residues. The trim removed 3 bases at V and 8 bases at J, leaving 4 bases unmatched. The DNA for the CDR3 is TGCGCCAGCAGCCACGGGGGGGCCGCTACGCAGTATTTT. Translation: CASSHGGAATQYF.

This chain connects TRBV3-1 (or the pseudogene TRBV3-2) to TRBJ1-2; the D is unclear. This CDR3 comprises 15 residues. V lost 6 bases, J lost 3 bases, and 17 bases lay in between. CDR1 LGHDT and CDR2 YNNKEL come from the germline V gene (reference sequence). CDR3 nucleotides: TGTGCCAGCAGGTCGGGAGGCGGCAGCCACTATGGCTACACCTTC. This sequence encodes CASRSGGGSHYGYTF.

The chain combines TRBV6-6 with TRBJ1-2; the D is unclear. This CDR3 is built from 15 residues. Germline assignment: CDR1 MNHNY and CDR2 SVGAGI (reference sequence). The V and J ends lost 2 bases and 4 bases respectively, with 14 bases between them. CDR3 in DNA: TGTGCCAGCAGTTACGAGGATCCCACCTCCTATGGCTACACCTTC. Translation gives CASSYEDPTSYGYTF.

The chain couples TRBV2 to TRBJ1-1; perhaps TRBD1 as D (6 bases). CDR3 length: 12 residues. The V gene's germline CDR1 is SNHLY and CDR2 FYNNEI. Trimming took off 5 bases at V and 3 bases at J, with 7 bases between the two ends. The CDR3 bases are TGTGCCAGCAGTCAGGGGTACACTGAAGCTTTCTTT. Translating it yields CASSQGYTEAFF.

With regard to this clone: Germline and junction disagree at one end, which may indicate a read error. The chain links TRBV7-9 to TRBJ1-6; TRBD1 is a possible D gene (6 bases). Germline loops: CDR1 SEHNR, CDR2 FQNEAQ (reference sequence). This CDR3 comprises 13 residues. The CDR3 loop reads CASSWDTYSPLHF. The CDR3 nucleotides read TGTGCCAGCAGCTGGGACACCTATTCACCCCTTCACTTT.

The chain employs TRBV5-1 and TRBJ2-2; 9 nucleotides line up with TRBD1. The CDR3 is made up of 16 amino acids. Trimming took 0 bases from V and 4 from J; bases not matched to a gene: 4. CDR1 and CDR2 from the germline V gene are SGHRS and YFSETQ. DNA for the CDR3: TGCGCCAGCAGCTTGGCAAGGACAGGGGCCACCGGGGAGCTGTTTTTT. This gives the protein CASSLARTGATGELFF.

The chain uses TRBV15 and TRBJ1-4; D may be TRBD1 (6 bases). V was cut by 0 bases and J by 3 bases, with 11 bases left in between. Germline assignment: CDR1 LNHNV and CDR2 YYDKDF (reference sequence). The length of the CDR3 is 16 residues. CDR3 loop: CATSRDRGAANEKLFF. CDR3 bases: TGTGCCACCAGCAGAGATCGGGGGGCAGCTAATGAAAAACTGTTTTTT. The variable domain in full, with the rest retrieved from reference TRBV15 and TRBJ1-4, is DAMVIQNPRYQVTQFGKPVTLSCSQTLNHNVMYWYQQKSSQAPKLLFHYYDKDFNNEADTPDNFQSRRPNTSFCFLDIRSPGLGDTAMYLCATSRDRGAANEKLFFGSGTQLSVL.

This rearrangement joins TRBV7-3 to TRBJ1-1, with D possibly TRBD1 on 6 matching bases. V lost 4 bases and J 5 bases, leaving 17 bases between the germline ends. The CDR3 loop spans 15 amino acids. Germline V gene sequence: CDR1 SGHTA, CDR2 FQGTGA. The CDR3 protein is CASSSSPDRRTEAFF. CDR3 bases: TGTGCCAGCAGCTCCTCCCCGGACAGAAGGACTGAAGCTTTCTTT.

The genes are TRBV9 and TRBJ2-5; 14 nucleotides agree with TRBD2. Germline-derived CDR1 and CDR2 are SGDLS and YYNGEE. The CDR3 contains 16 residues. V lost 0 bases to trimming and J lost 4 bases; unmatched junction nucleotides: 2. The DNA of the CDR3 is TGTGCCAGCAGCGTAGGACTAGCGGGGGGGCGAGAGACCCAGTACTTC. Amino acids: CASSVGLAGGRETQYF.

V and J are TRBV11-1 and TRBJ2-7, with D possibly matching TRBD2 (5 bases). The CDR3 contains 12 residues. CDR1 SGHAT and CDR2 FQDESV come from the germline V gene (reference sequence). Between the trimmed V and J ends, which lost 0 bases and 8 bases, there was a span of 8 bases. The CDR3 DNA reads as TGTGCCAGCAGCTTAGCTGGACTGAAGCAGTACTTC. Protein product: CASSLAGLKQYF.

The chain joins TRBV19 to TRBJ2-7; 7 nucleotides line up with TRBD1. Looked up from germline, CDR1 is LNHDA and CDR2 is SQIVND (reference sequence). Trimming took 2 bases from V and 4 from J; bases not matched to a gene: 8. This CDR3 region has 15 residues. DNA of the CDR3: TGTGCCAGTAGTATACGGAACAGGGGACCGTACGAGCAGTACGTC. Protein: CASSIRNRGPYEQYV.

The rearrangement links TRBV5-1 to TRBJ2-7, with 8 bases identical to TRBD2. Germline values: CDR1 SGHRS, CDR2 YFSETQ. The CDR3 spans 14 residues. V was pared by 4 bases and J by 4 bases, with 7 bases of the junction left unmatched. The CDR3 bases are TGCGCCAGCAGCCCCGACGGGGGGGCGTACGAGCAGTACGTC. It codes for CASSPDGGAYEQYV.

Only one count was recorded for this clone. The CDR3 DNA reads as TGTGCCAGTAGTATTCGGGCGGGTAACTATGGCTACACCTTC. It is translated as CASSIRAGNYGYTF. This chain links TRBV19 with TRBJ1-2, with D uncertain. With 3 bases removed from V and 1 base from J, the gap between germline ends came to 9 bases. The CDR3 consists of 14 residues. CDR1 is LNHDA and CDR2 is SQIVND in the germline V gene (reference sequence).

The V gene is TRBV24-1, the J gene TRBJ2-5; possibly TRBD1 for D (5 bases). Trimming shortened V by 3 bases and J by 3 bases, and 13 bases separated the two germline ends. The CDR3 has 15 residues. In germline, CDR1 is KGHDR, CDR2 SFDVKD. CDR3 region: CATSDPRTREETQYF. In DNA form, the CDR3 reads TGTGCCACCAGTGATCCGAGGACAAGAGAAGAGACCCAGTACTTC.

The V and J genes are TRBV19 and TRBJ2-1; perhaps TRBD1 as D (6 bases). CDR3 size: 14 residues. The germline V gene encodes CDR1 LNHDA and CDR2 SQIVND (reference sequence). The V gene lost 8 bases and the J gene lost 4 bases, with 15 bases spanning the gap. CDR3 protein: CASGQGMGYNEQFF. In DNA form, the CDR3 reads TGTGCCAGTGGCCAGGGGATGGGGTACAATGAGCAGTTCTTC.